This T cell receptor (beta chain) derives from a study of blood T cells in healthy people across ages. A remark on this clonotype: Its specificity is unknown.

Per-sample PBMC isolation yielded at least 7 million cells. For the second PCR, which ran for roughly 6 to 11 cycles, a sample-barcoded 5' primer and a J-beta primer mix were used. A template-switch adaptor with 12 random nucleotides tagged each cDNA molecule. Paired-end reads containing CDR3 totaled no fewer than 3 million for each sample. TCRdb passed the 5' RACE reads through MiXCR, listing each CDR3 protein once. Altogether hundreds of thousands of distinct CDR3 sequences are present, around 50% being singletons, with the ten largest covering about a quarter. Study-level results: In the absence of known donor CMV status, changes in expanded clonotypes were possibly confounded.

The source material was blood. This clonotype was obtained from a man in his forties in good health.

The CDR3 region has the DNA TGCGCCAGCAGCACCCACAGGGATAGCAATCAGCCCCAGCATTTT. The encoded protein is CASSTHRDSNQPQHF. The chain couples TRBV4-1 to TRBJ1-5; possibly TRBD1 for D (6 bases). Germline-derived CDR1 and CDR2 are MGHRA and YSYEKL. CDR3 size: 15 residues. Trimming pared 5 bases from V and 0 bases from J, leaving 11 bases between.